The 30 T cell receptor beta chains presented below share a single source sample, sequenced in a study of identifying expanded T cells in peripheral blood. The repertoire was sequenced with immunoSEQ multiplex PCR; TCRdb's copy has only in-frame clones and lacks some. The repertoire includes under 95,000 clones, roughly 90% of them detected once, and roughly 3.1% sits in the top ten. The sequenced sample was blood. The origin of the receptors is a person aged 18 to 75 in good health.

The chain recombines TRBV18 with TRBJ2-5, with a tentative D call TRBD1 (5 bases). This CDR3 is 14 amino acids long. The V gene lost 1 base and the J gene lost 2 bases, with 8 bases spanning the gap. The V gene's germline CDR1 is KGHSH and CDR2 LQKENI. The CDR3 loop is CASSPRRQQETQYF. CDR3 DNA: TGTGCCAGCTCACCACGCCGACAGCAAGAGACCCAGTACTTC. The variable domain in full, with the rest retrieved from reference TRBV18 and TRBJ2-5, is NAGVMQNPRHLVRRRGQEARLRCSPMKGHSHVYWYRQLPEEGLKFMVYLQKENIIDESGMPKERFSAEFPKEGPSILRIQQVVRGDSAAYFCASSPRRQQETQYFGPGTRLLVL.

This clone was detected only once. Other DNA sequences in this sample translate to the same CDR3. This chain connects TRBV7-2 to TRBJ2-3; no reliable D call. This CDR3 is 15 amino acids long. The V end was cut by 2 bases, the J end by 0 bases, with 9 bases between. Germline CDR1 and CDR2: SGHTA and FQGNSA. The CDR3 region is CASSLLVSSTDTQYF. CDR3 coding DNA: TGTGCCAGCAGCTTATTGGTTTCTAGCACAGATACGCAGTATTTT.

This chain links TRBV7-3 with TRBJ2-1; perhaps TRBD2 as D (6 bases). V dropped 1 base and J dropped 2 bases, with 9 bases sitting between them. In germline, CDR1 is SGHTA, CDR2 FQGTGA. This CDR3 is 15 amino acids long. The CDR3 DNA sequence: TGTGCCAGCAGCTTAAGCGGGATCCCCTACAATGAGCAGTTCTTC. It yields the protein CASSLSGIPYNEQFF.

The chain has TRBV7-6 and TRBJ2-1, with a weak D call TRBD2 (6 bases). This CDR3 is built from 15 residues. Germline V lookup: CDR1 SGHVS, CDR2 FNYEAQ. Trimming cost V 4 bases and J 3 bases, with 13 bases left between them. CDR3 DNA: TGTGCCAGCAGCTCCGAATGGGGACTCTACAATGAGCAGTTCTTC. Its protein is CASSSEWGLYNEQFF. Full variable domain (outside the CDR3, taken from reference TRBV7-6 and TRBJ2-1): GAGVSQSPRYKVTKRGQDVALRCDPISGHVSLYWYRQALGQGPEFLTYFNYEAQQDKSGLPNDRFSAERPEGSISTLTIQRTEQRDSAMYRCASSSEWGLYNEQFFGPGTRLTVL.

The V gene is TRBV29-1, the J gene TRBJ2-7; the match to TRBD1 covers 8 bases. V lost 6 bases, J lost 6 bases, and 10 bases stayed unmatched. Germline V lookup: CDR1 SQVTM, CDR2 ANQGSEA. The CDR3 has 13 amino acids. The CDR3: CSVLDRVTFEQYF. CDR3 DNA sequence: TGCAGCGTCCTGGACAGGGTTACCTTCGAGCAGTACTTC.

J is TRBJ2-7 and V is TRBV4-2; 16 positions match TRBD2. Germline assignment: CDR1 LGHNA and CDR2 YNFKEQ. There are 20 residues in the CDR3. J gave up 2 bases and V 1 base, and 11 bases lay outside the gene matches. The CDR3 loop reads CASSQVPGTSGRGLAYEQYF. The CDR3 DNA follows: TGTGCCAGCAGCCAAGTCCCCGGGACTAGCGGGAGGGGACTCGCCTACGAGCAGTACTTC.

The CDR3 loop reads CASSAAYGGRDGYTF. In DNA, the CDR3 is TGTGCCAGCAGTGCCGCTTACGGGGGGAGGGATGGCTACACCTTC. V and J are TRBV25-1 and TRBJ1-2; possibly TRBD1 for D (5 bases). The V gene's germline CDR1 is MGHDK and CDR2 SYGVNS. CDR3 length: 15 residues. V lost 4 bases to trimming and J lost 6 bases, with 18 bases between them.

The V call is TRBV29-1, the J call TRBJ2-2, with 7 bases matching TRBD1. The CDR3 extends over 13 amino acids. The trim removed 7 bases at V and 4 bases at J, leaving 6 bases unmatched. Germline loops: CDR1 SQVTM, CDR2 ANQGSEA. The DNA of the CDR3 is TGCAGCGCTCGGACAGGCCCCACCGGGGAGCTGTTTTTT. It encodes CSARTGPTGELFF.

The chain employs TRBV11-3 and TRBJ1-1, with TRBD1 identical over 8 bases. Germline CDR1 is SGHNT and CDR2 is YENEEA. There are 13 residues in the CDR3. J gave up 3 bases and V 5 bases, and 2 bases lay outside the gene matches. The CDR3 region is CASSQTGDTEAFF. The CDR3, as DNA: TGTGCCAGCAGCCAGACAGGGGACACTGAAGCTTTCTTT.

This sequence joins TRBV20-1 and TRBJ2-5; either TRBD1 or TRBD2 may supply D (5 bases each). There are 11 residues in the CDR3. Trimming cost V 7 bases and J 5 bases, with 11 bases left between them. CDR1 and CDR2 (germline): DFQATT, SNEGSKA (reference sequence). CDR3: CSVREWETQYF. The DNA for the CDR3 is TGCAGTGTCAGGGAGTGGGAGACCCAGTACTTC.

The chain carries TRBV4-3 and TRBJ2-1, with a weak D call TRBD2 (5 bases). The V gene's germline CDR1 is LGHNA and CDR2 YSLEER. CDR3 size: 15 residues. V lost 2 bases and J 6 bases, leaving 14 bases between the germline ends. CDR3 amino acids: CASSQSSRRVNEQFF. CDR3 bases: TGCGCCAGCAGCCAATCTAGCAGGCGGGTCAATGAGCAGTTCTTC.

The J gene is TRBJ2-7, the V gene TRBV7-2; TRBD1 matches 10 bases. CDR3 length: 14 amino acids. Losses at the gene ends were 5 bases for V and 5 bases for J; bases not matched to a gene: 6. Germline-derived CDR1 and CDR2 are SGHTA and FQGNSA. CDR3 DNA: TGTGCCAGCAGCCCAGGGACAGGGGCCCACGAGCAGTACTTC. It specifies CASSPGTGAHEQYF.

This clone was recorded once. The genes are TRBV5-6 and TRBJ2-1, with 10 bases lining up with TRBD1. Germline assignment: CDR1 SGHDT and CDR2 YYEEEE. There are 15 residues in the CDR3. Trimming at V came to 1 base and at J to 15 bases, leaving 13 bases not matched to a gene. CDR3 in amino acids: CASSLYGTGEIGRFF. As DNA, the CDR3 is TGTGCCAGCAGCTTGTACGGGACAGGGGAAATCGGGCGGTTCTTC.

V is TRBV19 and J is TRBJ2-7; D unresolved. Germline V gene data show CDR1 as LNHDA and CDR2 as SQIVND (reference sequence). V lost 3 bases and J lost 0, with 12 bases in between. This CDR3 has 15 residues. Here the CDR3 DNA reads TGTGCCAGTAGTATTGGGGTCCCGAGCTCCTACGAGCAGTACTTC. Translation gives CASSIGVPSSYEQYF.

With regard to this clone: The germline gene is not matched at one end of the junction; a read error may be the cause. The chain carries TRBV27 and TRBJ2-2, with TRBD1 matching 8 bases. CDR1 and CDR2 from the germline V gene are MNHEY and SMNVEV (reference sequence). The CDR3 extends over 14 amino acids. CDR3 in DNA: TGTGCCAGCAGCAACAGGGGGAACACCCGGGAGCTGTTTTTT. Translated, it gives CASSNRGNTRELFF.

The rearrangement uses TRBV6-5 and TRBJ2-1; 7 positions match TRBD2. The V segment lost 10 bases and the J segment 4 bases; nucleotides outside the gene matches: 13. Germline CDR1 MNHEY, CDR2 SVGAGI. This CDR3 contains 15 residues. Here the CDR3 reads CATSIGTTTYNEQFF. Here the CDR3 DNA reads TGTGCCACCTCCATTGGGACTACAACTTACAATGAGCAGTTCTTC.

About this clone: The junction does not match germline at one end; this may be a read error. The chain has TRBV7-7 and TRBJ2-5, with 11 bases lining up with TRBD2. In germline, CDR1 is SSHAT, CDR2 FNYEAQ (reference sequence). The CDR3 has 15 residues. CDR3 bases: TGTGCTAGCAGCTTAAATAGCGGGGGGGCCGAGACCCAGTACTTC. It yields the protein CASSLNSGGAETQYF.

The genes are TRBV6-5 and TRBJ1-2; D call uncertain. Between the trimmed V and J ends, which lost 2 bases and 8 bases, there was a span of 12 bases. The V gene's germline CDR1 is MNHEY and CDR2 SVGAGI. This CDR3 spans 13 amino acids. The CDR3 nucleotides are TGTGCCAGCAGTTACCTTGAAATGCTCGGCTACACCTTC. Translating gives CASSYLEMLGYTF.

V and J are TRBV25-1 and TRBJ1-2, with no clear D. The length of the CDR3 is 12 residues. Trimming cost V 1 base and J 6 bases, with 6 bases left between them. Germline CDR1 reads MGHDK; CDR2 reads SYGVNS. CDR3: CASSEFGDGYTF. DNA for the CDR3: TGTGCCAGCAGTGAATTTGGTGATGGCTACACCTTC.

The chain employs TRBV2 and TRBJ1-5, with D possibly being TRBD1 (6 bases). The CDR3 sequence is 14 residues long. The V gene's germline CDR1 is SNHLY and CDR2 FYNNEI. Trimming took 5 bases from V and 7 from J, leaving 15 bases between them. CDR3 loop: CASSKGEGGQPQHF. For the CDR3, the DNA is TGTGCCAGCAGTAAAGGGGAGGGGGGACAGCCCCAGCATTTT. Variable domain in full (rest from reference TRBV2 and TRBJ1-5): EPEVTQTPSHQVTQMGQEVILRCVPISNHLYFYWYRQILGQKVEFLVSFYNNEISEKSEIFDDQFSVERPDGSNFTLKIRSTKLEDSAMYFCASSKGEGGQPQHFGDGTRLSIL.

The chain couples TRBV7-2 to TRBJ2-7; 9 nucleotides align to TRBD2. Germline CDR1 and CDR2: SGHTA and FQGNSA. J gave up 6 bases and V 1 base, and 7 bases lay outside the gene matches. The CDR3 runs to 15 residues. In nucleotides, the CDR3 is TGTGCCAGCAGCTTAGTTCTAGCGGGGAACCCCGAGCAGTACTTC. This translates into CASSLVLAGNPEQYF.

This clone was observed once. This chain uses TRBV5-1 with TRBJ2-3; a possible D gene is TRBD2 (5 bases). The CDR3 has 15 amino acids. V was shortened by 2 bases and J by 4 bases, with 14 bases between the two germline ends. Germline CDR1 and CDR2: SGHRS and YFSETQ. The CDR3 nucleotides are TGCGCCAGCAGCTTTGGTTTGGGTAGCGCAGATACGCAGTATTTT. Amino acids: CASSFGLGSADTQYF.

This clone showed up just a few times. This chain uses TRBV19 with TRBJ2-2, with D possibly matching TRBD2 (7 bases). Germline CDR1 LNHDA, CDR2 SQIVND (reference sequence). CDR3 length: 14 amino acids. The V end lost 3 bases, the J end lost 8 bases, and 13 bases lay between the germline ends. In DNA form, the CDR3 reads TGTGCCAGTAGTATCACGGGGGGCGCGGGGGAGCTGTTTTTT. Translation: CASSITGGAGELFF.

The chain is built from TRBV29-1 and TRBJ2-3; either TRBD1 or TRBD2 may fit D (6 bases each). Trimming removed 4 bases from V and 2 bases from J, with 19 bases in between. Germline V gene sequence: CDR1 SQVTM, CDR2 ANQGSEA. This CDR3 spans 16 amino acids. CDR3 in amino acids: CSVGAGRGSYTDTQYF. The CDR3 DNA reads as TGCAGCGTTGGAGCGGGCAGGGGATCCTACACAGATACGCAGTATTTT.

The chain combines TRBV28 with TRBJ2-2; no reliable D call. V lost 6 bases and J lost 3, with 14 bases in between. CDR1 is MDHEN and CDR2 is SYDVKM in the germline V gene. The CDR3 extends over 15 amino acids. The DNA of the CDR3 is TGTGCCAGCAGCCTAGGTAGGCGTCACACCGGGGAGCTGTTTTTT. Protein product: CASSLGRRHTGELFF.

The rearrangement uses TRBV7-2 and TRBJ1-2; D gene ambiguous. Per germline, CDR1 SGHTA and CDR2 FQGNSA. Trimming cost V 2 bases and J 0 bases, with 4 bases left between them. The CDR3 loop spans 13 amino acids. DNA for the CDR3: TGTGCCAGCAGCTTACGGGCTAACTATGGCTACACCTTC. Translation gives CASSLRANYGYTF.

The CDR3 DNA is TGTGCCAGCAGTTTATTGGGGGGAGAAGAAGATACGCAGTATTTT. This codes for CASSLLGGEEDTQYF. The V and J genes are TRBV28 and TRBJ2-3; maybe TRBD2 (6 bases). V was shortened by 1 base and J by 5 bases, with 13 bases between the two germline ends. The CDR3 runs 15 residues. Germline loops: CDR1 MDHEN, CDR2 SYDVKM.

The chain links TRBV28 to TRBJ2-3, with 9 bases fitting TRBD1. V lost 6 bases, J lost 12 bases, and 10 bases stayed unmatched. Looked up from germline, CDR1 is MDHEN and CDR2 is SYDVKM. The CDR3 spans 13 residues. The CDR3 sequence: CASSPGQGPLQYF. The CDR3 DNA reads as TGTGCCAGCAGCCCGGGACAGGGCCCACTCCAGTATTTT.

This clone was detected only once. The chain combines TRBV30 with TRBJ1-1; a weak D match, TRBD1 (5 bases). Germline V gives CDR1 GTSNPN, CDR2 SVGIG (reference sequence). The CDR3 runs 13 residues. V was pared by 2 bases and J by 4 bases, with 11 bases between. The DNA for the CDR3 is TGTGCCTGGAGTATGGGGGGGGGCACTGAAGCTTTCTTT. This encodes CAWSMGGGTEAFF.

The CDR3 is CAWKGQPQHF. In nucleotides, the CDR3 is TGTGCCTGGAAAGGTCAGCCCCAGCATTTT. The V call is TRBV30, the J call TRBJ1-5, with D unresolved. V shed 4 bases and J shed 6 bases, with 4 bases lying between them. CDR1 is GTSNPN, CDR2 SVGIG, per germline (reference sequence). This CDR3 comprises 10 residues. Drawing the rest from reference TRBV30 and TRBJ1-5, the complete variable domain is SQTIHQWPATLVQPVGSPLSLECTVEGTSNPNLYWYRQAAGRGLQLLFYSVGIGQISSEVPQNLSASRPQDRQFILSSKKLLLSDSGFYLCAWKGQPQHFGDGTRLSIL.